The 3 T cell receptor beta chains below all came from one sample that was sequenced in a study of beta chain features in type 1 diabetes. Findings and limits, study-wide: There was a moderate but significant shortening of TCRB CDR3s in all four CD4+ subsets of Type 1 diabetes patients.

These receptors lack a known antigen. The entirety of the isolated RNA underwent reverse transcription, so expressed TCRB transcripts were sequenced. Clones were sequenced by immunoSEQ multiplex PCR, and TCRdb holds only the in-frame ones, with some missing. The data show a few hundred thousand clones, with roughly 9.8% seen just once and less than 0.65% held by the top ten. Sequencing used central memory CD4+ T cells from blood. The receptors were sampled from a man aged 30-40 years with type 1 diabetes.

This clone was recorded a few times. The chain is built from TRBV7-4 and TRBJ1-5, with 10 bases fitting TRBD1. CDR3 length: 17 residues. Trimming took 5 bases from V and 7 from J; bases not matched to a gene: 14. Germline V gene sequence: CDR1 SGHVT, CDR2 SQSDAQ. The CDR3 region is CASSLGATGGARQPQHF. The CDR3 nucleotides are TGTGCCAGCAGCCTAGGGGCGACAGGGGGCGCGAGGCAGCCCCAGCATTTT.

This clone was detected only a few times. This sequence joins TRBV1 and TRBJ2-7; TRBD2, as called in the table, went unchecked against the DNA. TRBV1 is labeled a pseudogene. The CDR3 totals 16 residues. The DNA of the CDR3 is TGCACCAGCAGACCTAAACCGGGACTAGAGACCTACGAGCAGTACTTC. Protein product: CTSRPKPGLETYEQYF.

This clone was observed a few times. The genes are TRBV5-1 and TRBJ1-1, with TRBD1 matching over 8 bases. This CDR3 spans 13 amino acids. The V gene's germline CDR1 is SGHRS and CDR2 YFSETQ. V lost 4 bases and J lost 4; bases outside the gene matches: 3. The CDR3 region is CASSHGQGTEAFF. The CDR3 coding sequence is TGCGCCAGCAGCCATGGACAGGGCACTGAAGCTTTCTTT. The full variable domain, completed using reference TRBV5-1 and TRBJ1-1, is KAGVTQTPRYLIKTRGQQVTLSCSPISGHRSVSWYQQTPGQGLQFLFEYFSETQRNKGNFPGRFSGRQFSNSRSEMNVSTLELGDSALYLCASSHGQGTEAFFGQGTRLTVV.